The source of this T cell receptor beta chain is a study of OX40 agonist ivuxolimab in advanced cancers. Trimming pared 7 bases from V and 7 bases from J, leaving 7 bases between. Germline CDR1 reads LNHDA; CDR2 reads SQIVND (reference sequence). The CDR3 spans 10 residues. TCRdb's table, derived via immunoSEQ multiplex PCR, lists solely in-frame clones and lacks some. This sample has some 110,000 clones; 75% to 95% occur once, and the top ten carry approximately 0.52%. The rearrangement joins TRBV19 to TRBJ1-1, with D unclear. The sequence came from an adult with an advanced solid tumor such as melanoma, head and neck, liver or kidney cancer. The sample was CD4+ or CD8+ T cells sorted from blood, taken in a trial of the OX40 agonist ivuxolimab. CDR3 DNA: TGTGCCAGTAATGCCGGTGAAGCTTTCTTT. Translating gives CASNAGEAFF.